Only one count was recorded for the clone carrying this T cell receptor (beta chain). The source of the sample is a study of blood T cell repertoires in COVID-19. Assay used: immunoSEQ multiplex PCR; TCRdb lists only in-frame clones, some missing. Of fewer than 350,000 clones listed, approximately 91% are singletons. The sequence derives from a woman aged 30 to 39 who had recovered from COVID-19. The sequenced sample was PBMCs or T cells enriched from blood (not recorded which).

The CDR3: CAWSVLSGGAFF. DNA for the CDR3: TGTGCCTGGAGTGTATTGTCAGGAGGAGCTTTCTTT. J is TRBJ1-1 and V is TRBV30, with unresolved D. The germline V gene encodes CDR1 GTSNPN and CDR2 SVGIG (reference sequence). This CDR3 is 12 amino acids long. V was cut by 0 bases and J by 10 bases, with 12 bases left in between.